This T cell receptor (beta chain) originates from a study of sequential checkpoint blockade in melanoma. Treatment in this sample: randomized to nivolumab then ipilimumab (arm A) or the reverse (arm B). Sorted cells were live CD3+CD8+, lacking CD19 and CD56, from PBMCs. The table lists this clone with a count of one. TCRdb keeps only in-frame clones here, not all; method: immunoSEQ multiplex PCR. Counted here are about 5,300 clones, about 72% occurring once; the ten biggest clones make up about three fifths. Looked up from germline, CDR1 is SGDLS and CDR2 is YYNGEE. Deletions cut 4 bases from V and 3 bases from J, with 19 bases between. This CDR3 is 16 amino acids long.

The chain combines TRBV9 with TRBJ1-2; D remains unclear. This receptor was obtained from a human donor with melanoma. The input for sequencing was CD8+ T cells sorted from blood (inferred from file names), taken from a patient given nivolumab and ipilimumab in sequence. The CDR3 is CASSQNPSSLDYGYTF. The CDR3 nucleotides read TGTGCCAGCAGCCAGAACCCATCCTCCCTGGACTATGGCTACACCTTC.